These 3 T cell receptor beta chains were sequenced from one sample in a study of pediatric ulcerative colitis. Some clones are missing from TCRdb's copy, which holds only in-frame ones; the method was immunoSEQ multiplex PCR. Of about 15,000 clones in the sample, about 87% are singletons; the top ten hold approximately 0.96%. Sample: blood. Source of these receptors: a boy under 18 with moderate ulcerative colitis.

The chain joins TRBV10-3 to TRBJ1-4; D is uncertain. The CDR3 length is 16 residues. The V gene lost 0 bases and the J gene lost 0 bases, with 8 bases spanning the gap. Looked up from germline, CDR1 is ENHRY and CDR2 is SYGVKD. Here the CDR3 DNA reads TGTGCCATCAGTGAGTCGAGGGAGGCAACTAATGAAAAACTGTTTTTT. It codes for CAISESREATNEKLFF.

Only one count was recorded for this clone. The rearrangement joins TRBV13 to TRBJ1-2, with D maybe TRBD1 (6 bases). V was cut by 4 bases and J by 9 bases, with 12 bases left in between. The CDR3 is made up of 12 amino acids. The germline gives CDR1 PRHDT, CDR2 FYEKMQ (reference sequence). The DNA for the CDR3 is TGTGCCAGCAGCTGGGGGGACAAAAGCTACACCTTC. As protein: CASSWGDKSYTF. The full variable domain, its missing parts supplied by reference TRBV13 and TRBJ1-2, is AAGVIQSPRHLIKEKRETATLKCYPIPRHDTVYWYQQGPGQDPQFLISFYEKMQSDKGSIPDRFSAQQFSDYHSELNMSSLELGDSALYFCASSWGDKSYTFGSGTRLTVV.

The V call is TRBV27, the J call TRBJ1-1; 7 positions agree with TRBD1. This CDR3 region has 14 residues. V shed 6 bases and J 3 bases; nucleotides not matched to a gene: 7. The germline gives CDR1 MNHEY, CDR2 SMNVEV (reference sequence). Here the CDR3 reads CASRFRGGDTEAFF. For the CDR3, the DNA is TGTGCCAGCAGATTCAGGGGGGGGGACACTGAAGCTTTCTTT.